Listed below are T cell receptor beta chains from one sample, sequenced in a study of PD-1 blockade in classical Hodgkin lymphoma. Repertoires were generated with immunoSEQ multiplex PCR, while TCRdb's copy carries only in-frame clones and drops some. Of over 6,000 clones in the sample, about 86% were seen once. Material: peripheral blood mononuclear cells (PBMCs), obtained before the second cycle of nivolumab. The receptors were sampled from a human donor with classical Hodgkin lymphoma. Both conserved end residues are part of each CDR3. A D gene is named only where the DNA matches it firmly. Clone size appears in some rows only: once, few, many, or a class for an expanded clone.

V gene	clone size	J gene	D gene	CDR3 protein	CDR3 DNA
TRBV9	NA	TRBJ1-4	TRBD1	CASSPGTANGNEKLFF	TGTGCCAGCAGCCCCGGGACAGCAAATGGGAATGAAAAACTGTTTTTT
TRBV5-1	NA	TRBJ1-1	NA	CASSSGPNTEAFF	TGCGCCAGCAGCTCGGGGCCCAACACTGAAGCTTTCTTT
TRBV9	NA	TRBJ2-5	TRBD2	CASSVGTSGGAAETQYF	TGTGCCAGCAGCGTAGGGACTAGCGGGGGGGCCGCAGAGACCCAGTACTTC
TRBV6-1	NA	TRBJ1-4	NA	CASTLGGLSEKLFF	TGTGCCAGCACGCTTGGAGGGCTCTCTGAAAAACTGTTTTTT
TRBV15	NA	TRBJ1-1	NA	CATKWGTEAFF	TGTGCCACCAAATGGGGCACTGAAGCTTTCTTT
TRBV18	NA	TRBJ1-2	NA	CASSPGFYNYGYTF	TGTGCCAGCTCACCAGGGTTTTATAACTATGGCTACACCTTC
TRBV19	once	TRBJ1-5	NA	CASSIFGEGGPQHF	TGTGCCAGTAGTATTTTCGGGGAGGGAGGCCCCCAGCATTTT
TRBV4-1	NA	TRBJ1-1	NA	CASSQGVGAGWGTEAFF	TGCGCCAGCAGCCAAGGGGTCGGAGCGGGGTGGGGCACTGAAGCTTTCTTT
TRBV5-1	NA	TRBJ2-2	NA	CASSPSVNTAATGELFF	TGCGCCAGCAGCCCAAGCGTCAATACGGCGGCCACCGGGGAGCTGTTTTTT
TRBV7-2	NA	TRBJ2-1	TRBD2	CASSLRWMASGRRYNEQFF	TGTGCCAGCAGCTTAAGGTGGATGGCTAGCGGGAGGAGATACAATGAGCAGTTCTTC
TRBV2	NA	TRBJ1-2	NA	CASRVGTDRLYYGYTF	TGTGCCAGCAGAGTGGGGACCGATAGGCTCTACTATGGCTACACCTTC